This T cell receptor (beta chain) emerged from a study of T-cell memory formation after mild COVID-19. With constant-segment primers, 5'RACE yielded cDNA libraries of TCR alpha and TCR beta that carried sample barcodes and UMIs. TCRdb ran MiXCR on the 5' RACE reads and lists one entry per CDR3 protein. The sample shows about 130,000 distinct CDR3 sequences, 25% of them seen only once. Trimming left V 8 bases short and J 8 bases short, with 18 bases between. CDR3 length: 13 residues. Germline V gene lookup returns CDR1 SGHVS and CDR2 FQNEAQ. Material: PBMCs or a T cell subset sorted from them (not recorded which). This receptor was obtained from an adult woman who had mild COVID-19 (a few samples of this study predate the infection). Cell type and time point are not known. V usage is TRBV7-8 and J usage is TRBJ1-1; D possibly corresponds to TRBD1 (6 bases). CDR3 DNA sequence: TGTGCCAGCGAACCGGGGGACACGGTGGAAGCTTTCTTT. It translates to CASEPGDTVEAFF.